This T cell receptor (beta chain) originates from a study of PD-L1 blockade in urothelial cancer. Overall study context: About 90% of the 29 patients were males with bladder-origin urothelial cancer. Anywhere from 0 to 3 prior chemotherapy regimens had been received by patients. Study-wide results and caveats: Enhanced expansion of tumor-associated blood clones at 3 weeks characterized durable-benefit patients.

Synthetic templates analogous to TCR were spiked into all PCRs individually. The repertoire was sequenced with immunoSEQ multiplex PCR; TCRdb's copy has only in-frame clones and lacks some. In the table there are approximately 37,000 clones, over 70% of which are singletons. Concerning this clone: Its antigen is currently unknown.

The specimen was PBMCs, collected around atezolizumab (anti-PD-L1) treatment. The clonotype originates from a man between 60 and 75 years old with urothelial cancer.

CDR3 amino acids: CASSLVTGQGRNTIYF. The CDR3 DNA reads as TGTGCCAGCAGCTTAGTTACGGGACAGGGCAGAAACACCATATATTTT. The chain uses TRBV13 and TRBJ1-3; 9 positions match TRBD1. In germline, CDR1 is PRHDT, CDR2 FYEKMQ (reference sequence). CDR3 length equals 16 residues. The ends lost 1 base at V and 5 bases at J; junction bases unmatched: 6. Using reference TRBV13 and TRBJ1-3 for the parts outside the CDR3, the full variable domain is AAGVIQSPRHLIKEKRETATLKCYPIPRHDTVYWYQQGPGQDPQFLISFYEKMQSDKGSIPDRFSAQQFSDYHSELNMSSLELGDSALYFCASSLVTGQGRNTIYFGEGSWLTVV.